This is a list of T cell receptor beta chains from one sample in a study of shared clonotypes between healthy human individuals. Method: immunoSEQ multiplex PCR; TCRdb's copy keeps in-frame clones and lacks some. Of around 990,000 clones in the sample, approximately 80% were seen once. Specimen: memory CD4+ T cells from PBMCs. The receptors derive from a man younger than 35 in good health. Some clones in this sample may be carry-over from other donors' samples. The conserved cysteine and the conserved F or W are not part of the CDR3 here. Fields, in order: J gene, V gene, CDR3 protein.

>TRBJ2-1|TRBV15
ATSRLGSYNEQF
>TRBJ1-3|TRBV5-1
ASSPGNSGNTIY
>TRBJ2-1|TRBV30
AWGLRGQF
>TRBJ1-4|TRBV6-1
ASLETNEKLF
>TRBJ2-1|TRBV7-3
ASSLSGSIYNEQF
>TRBJ1-2|TRBV6-5
ASSSTGRGYT
>TRBJ1-2|TRBV18
ASSQISGDSIDGYT
>TRBJ2-1|TRBV6-5
ASTDPGSGSYEQF
>TRBJ2-3|TRBV11-3
ASSLGRGAVDTQY
>TRBJ2-1|TRBV7-3
ASSLAGNSYNEQF
>TRBJ2-1|TRBV5-1
ASSFSGRSNEQF
>TRBJ2-3|TRBV9
ASSVGTSGRTDTQY
>TRBJ1-5|TRBV7-9
ASSSTGTNQPQH
>TRBJ1-1|TRBV29-1
SVIQGPTEAF
>TRBJ1-2|TRBV5-4
ASSFGRAHRDGYT
>TRBJ1-2|TRBV4-2
ASSQTTAPVGYT
>TRBJ2-7|TRBV27
ASQTSGIPGSYEQY
>TRBJ2-2|TRBV28
ASIQQNTGELF
>TRBJ1-5|TRBV28
ASSPPGTSNQPQH
>TRBJ2-3|TRBV11-2
AGTDRYTDTQY
>TRBJ2-7|TRBV5-1
ASSLDTSGSGEQY
>TRBJ2-7|TRBV20-1
SARGHHEQY
>TRBJ1-2|TRBV5-8
ASSFLGGAYGYT
>TRBJ2-7|TRBV5-1
ASSLGQDIYEQY
>TRBJ2-7|TRBV7-9
ASSKGQAPSYEQY
>TRBJ2-5|TRBV5-4
ATREEETQY
>TRBJ2-1|TRBV18
ASSLPSGLAGYNEQF
>TRBJ2-7|TRBV5-1
ASSASPGVPHEQY
>TRBJ2-7|TRBV27
ASSLKLTSGSEQY
>TRBJ2-1|TRBV7-2
ASSPTGGGYNEQF
>TRBJ2-2|TRBV6-4
ASSGGWDTGELF
>TRBJ2-7|TRBV28
ASSSVGTGPYEQY
>TRBJ1-1|TRBV7-3
ASSPGGTRAF
>TRBJ1-1|TRBV5-8
ASSLLANTEAF
>TRBJ1-4|TRBV28
ASRGGQGYEKLF
>TRBJ2-3|TRBV11-3
ASSKSHIGGSTDTQY
>TRBJ1-5|TRBV7-2
AGSTGNQPQH
>TRBJ1-5|TRBV10-3
AIGEGPGQPQH
>TRBJ1-1|TRBV4-1
ASSQVGRGRTEAF
>TRBJ2-3|TRBV5-1
ASSLGRLAGGPSTDTQY